This TCR beta chain comes out of a study of blood T cell repertoires in COVID-19. For the study at large: Donors in Cohort 3 counted as recovered after two negative PCRs, clearance, or symptom resolution.

Recruitment covered 20 to 25 US areas and drew participants whose ages spanned roughly 18 to 100 years. TCRdb's copy holds only in-frame clones and misses some; the assay was immunoSEQ multiplex PCR. Counted here are about 150,000 clones, 65% to 80% occurring once; the ten biggest clones make up around a fifth. The CDR3 sequence is 14 residues long. V trimming: 8 bases; J trimming: 7 bases; junction bases outside the gene matches: 10. CDR1 is SNHLY, CDR2 FYNNEI, per germline. The chain couples TRBV2 to TRBJ2-5; the match to TRBD1 covers 10 bases. The source of this sequence is a woman aged 70-85 years in a cohort exposed to, infected with or recovered from COVID-19 (not recorded which). Sequences were obtained from PBMCs or T cells enriched from blood (not recorded which). The CDR3 sequence is CASHDRGLGGTQYF. The CDR3 region has the DNA TGTGCCAGCCATGACAGGGGGCTGGGTGGGACCCAGTACTTC.